This T cell receptor (beta chain) was found in a study of T cells in Graves' hyperthyroidism and ophthalmopathy. Study at large: Specimen type is peripheral blood, collected at initial diagnosis prior to any treatment. The study, taken as a whole, reports: Among thyroid clonotypes expanded above 0.001, most also appeared in blood.

Individuals with ophthalmopathy presented a Clinical Activity Score of at least 3, a NOSPECS grade of at least 4 and a duration under 3 months. Lactation, pregnancy, other autoimmune disease or uncontrolled infection led to exclusion of patients. Researchers amplified the TCR beta CDR3 regions from RNA transcripts. Researchers ran a first-round RT-PCR on the TCR CDR3 using the HTBI primer set. One entry per CDR3 protein, called by TCRdb with MiXCR from the multiplex PCR reads. The table has a few hundred thousand distinct CDR3 sequences, more than 15% seen once. Between the trimmed V and J ends, which lost 5 bases and 2 bases, there was a span of 11 bases. The CDR3 is 14 amino acids. This clonotype was observed many times. Antigen unknown.

The receptor was isolated from a woman between 40 and 55 years old with Graves' ophthalmopathy. Sequencing was performed on blood. The chain uses TRBV12-3 or TRBV12-4 and TRBJ2-3; tentative D call: TRBD2 (6 bases). CDR3: CASSDRDSTDTQYF. CDR3 DNA: TGTGCCAGCAGTGACCGGGACTCCACAGATACGCAGTATTTT.